Listed here are 19 T cell receptor beta chains from one sample, sequenced in a study of shared clonotypes between healthy human individuals. The data were produced by immunoSEQ multiplex PCR, yet TCRdb's version contains in-frame clones alone and is incomplete. Of approximately 1.4 million clones listed, approximately 98% were seen once; the top ten hold about 0.42%. Sample: naive CD4+ T cells sorted from blood. Indicated subset: CD45RA+ positively selected. Receptors were obtained from a man aged 25 to 45 in good health.

The rearrangement links TRBV28 to TRBJ1-2; perhaps TRBD1 as D (5 bases). V lost 7 bases and J 8 bases, leaving 17 bases between the germline ends. The CDR3 contains 13 residues. CDR1 is MDHEN, CDR2 SYDVKM, per germline. In nucleotides, the CDR3 is TGTGCCAGCACTCTATGGGGACGATGGGGCTACACCTTC. Protein: CASTLWGRWGYTF.

The V call is TRBV18, the J call TRBJ2-3, with 10 positions matching TRBD2. After removal of 1 base from V and 4 bases from J, the junction contained 2 bases not matched to a gene. The CDR3 spans 15 residues. CDR1 and CDR2 from the germline V gene are KGHSH and LQKENI. The CDR3 region has the DNA TGTGCCAGCTCACCACTAGCGGGAGGATCAGATACGCAGTATTTT. Encoded protein: CASSPLAGGSDTQYF.

This clone was seen a single time. V usage is TRBV7-9 and J usage is TRBJ2-5; 8 nucleotides align to TRBD2. Trimming removed 4 bases from V and 2 bases from J; junction bases left unmatched: 9. Germline CDR1 reads SEHNR; CDR2 reads FQNEAQ (reference sequence). This CDR3 region has 16 residues. The CDR3 nucleotides are TGTGCCAGCAGCTCGAGTACTAGCGGAGTTCAAGAGACCCAGTACTTC. As protein: CASSSSTSGVQETQYF.

This rearrangement joins TRBV11-2 to TRBJ2-7; D ambiguous. V was shortened by 1 base and J by 2 bases, with 15 bases between the two germline ends. Germline assignment: CDR1 SGHAT and CDR2 FQNNGV. This CDR3 is 16 amino acids long. Written as DNA, the CDR3 is TGTGCCAGCAGCTTAGGGGGATTTACTAAGACCTACGAGCAGTACTTC. Protein product: CASSLGGFTKTYEQYF.

The chain uses TRBV4-1 and TRBJ2-5; D remains ambiguous. The V end was cut by 1 base, the J end by 7 bases, with 10 bases between. The CDR3 loop spans 13 amino acids. Per the germline V gene, CDR1 is MGHRA and CDR2 is YSYEKL. Here the CDR3 reads CASSQVHPGTQYF. The DNA for the CDR3 is TGCGCCAGCAGCCAAGTCCACCCCGGGACCCAGTACTTC.

The J gene is TRBJ2-7, the V gene TRBV5-1; D is uncertain. The germline V gene has CDR1 SGHRS and CDR2 YFSETQ. The CDR3 runs 15 residues. The V and J ends lost 4 bases and 2 bases respectively, with 16 bases between them. CDR3 amino acids: CASSPSPLTPYEQYF. CDR3 nucleotide sequence: TGCGCCAGCAGCCCCAGTCCCCTAACACCCTACGAGCAGTACTTC.

This chain joins TRBV18 and TRBJ2-2, with D possibly TRBD1 on 5 matching bases. V gave up 1 base and J gave up 4 bases, with 10 bases separating them. CDR1 is KGHSH, CDR2 LQKENI, per germline. The CDR3 is 15 amino acids. The DNA for the CDR3 is TGTGCCAGCTCACCACGTCTACAGGCCACCGGGGAGCTGTTTTTT. This gives the protein CASSPRLQATGELFF.

This chain links TRBV19 with TRBJ2-4; D gene unclear. The length of the CDR3 is 12 residues. CDR1 LNHDA and CDR2 SQIVND come from the germline V gene (reference sequence). Trimming cost V 5 bases and J 12 bases, with 14 bases left between them. CDR3 bases: TGTGCCAGTAGTCCCCGTGTCTCACATCAGTACTTC. It translates to CASSPRVSHQYF.

The chain links TRBV9 to TRBJ2-2, with D perhaps TRBD1 or TRBD2 (5 bases each). The CDR3 runs to 15 residues. Trimming removed 0 bases from V and 5 bases from J, with 11 bases in between. Germline V lookup: CDR1 SGDLS, CDR2 YYNGEE. CDR3 nucleotide sequence: TGTGCCAGCAGCGTAGCGGTGGGGGTTACCGGGGAGCTGTTTTTT. It yields the protein CASSVAVGVTGELFF.

V usage is TRBV2 and J usage is TRBJ2-2, with 9 bases that match TRBD1. Germline V lookup: CDR1 SNHLY, CDR2 FYNNEI. The length of the CDR3 is 15 residues. Unmatched junction bases numbered 2, after V lost 5 bases and J lost 1 base. The CDR3 loop reads CASSTDRGNTGELFF. CDR3 bases: TGTGCCAGCAGTACGGACAGGGGGAACACCGGGGAGCTGTTTTTT.

The V call is TRBV5-4, the J call TRBJ2-2; the match to TRBD2 covers 9 bases. CDR1 and CDR2 (germline): SGHNT, YYREEE (reference sequence). This CDR3 contains 15 residues. Unmatched junction bases numbered 1, after V lost 2 bases and J lost 2 bases. CDR3 protein: CASSFSGGNTGELFF. Here the CDR3 DNA reads TGTGCCAGCAGCTTTAGCGGGGGAAACACCGGGGAGCTGTTTTTT.

This clone was detected only once. This sequence joins TRBV11-3 and TRBJ2-2; D remains unclear. Trimming removed 4 bases from V and 4 bases from J, with 13 bases in between. The CDR3 sequence is 15 residues long. Per germline, CDR1 SGHNT and CDR2 YENEEA. CDR3 sequence (DNA): TGTGCCAGCAGCTCGAGGCTAGTTCCCACCGGGGAGCTGTTTTTT. It yields the protein CASSSRLVPTGELFF.

The rearrangement links TRBV5-1 to TRBJ2-1; 7 bases fit TRBD2. The CDR3 is 14 residues long. Trimming took 2 bases from V and 2 from J; bases not matched to a gene: 1. From germline, CDR1 is SGHRS and CDR2 YFSETQ. CDR3 DNA sequence: TGCGCCAGCAGCTTCGGACTAGCCTACAATGAGCAGTTCTTC. Its translation is CASSFGLAYNEQFF.

The chain uses TRBV4-1 and TRBJ1-2, with 7 nucleotides matching TRBD1. J lost 4 bases, V lost 0 bases, and 2 bases had no gene match. The CDR3 is made up of 14 amino acids. From germline, CDR1 is MGHRA and CDR2 YSYEKL. The CDR3 loop is CASSQEGTAYGYTF. The CDR3 nucleotides are TGCGCCAGCAGCCAAGAGGGGACAGCCTATGGCTACACCTTC.

The CDR3 region is CASSLSDEGSYEQYF. In DNA, the CDR3 is TGTGCCAGCAGCTTATCTGACGAGGGGTCTTACGAGCAGTACTTC. This chain joins TRBV7-3 and TRBJ2-7; perhaps D is TRBD1 or TRBD2 (5 bases each). The V end was cut by 2 bases, the J end by 4 bases, with 15 bases between. Germline CDR1 is SGHTA and CDR2 is FQGTGA. The CDR3 loop spans 15 amino acids.

This clone occurred once. In the same sample, other DNA sequences code for this CDR3. The rearrangement uses TRBV9 and TRBJ1-4; 8 bases map to TRBD1. The CDR3 is 14 amino acids. V lost 3 bases and J lost 6; bases outside the gene matches: 4. CDR1 is SGDLS, CDR2 YYNGEE, per germline. The CDR3 loop is CASSADRGYEKLFF. CDR3 bases: TGTGCCAGCAGCGCTGACAGGGGATATGAAAAACTGTTTTTT.

The V gene is TRBV9, the J gene TRBJ2-7; a possible D gene is TRBD1 (5 bases). The germline V and J ends were trimmed by 0 bases and 4 bases, with 11 bases remaining between them. Germline CDR1 is SGDLS and CDR2 is YYNGEE. This CDR3 contains 14 residues. The CDR3 here is CASSVASGQYEQYF. CDR3 DNA: TGTGCCAGCAGCGTAGCCTCAGGGCAGTACGAGCAGTACTTC.

The rearrangement joins TRBV28 to TRBJ1-2, with 8 bases identical to TRBD1. CDR1 is MDHEN, CDR2 SYDVKM, per germline. Unmatched junction bases numbered 4, after V lost 5 bases and J lost 2 bases. The CDR3 is 14 residues long. CDR3 DNA sequence: TGTGCCAGCAGTATCGGACAGGGCAACTATGGCTACACCTTC. Translation gives CASSIGQGNYGYTF.

The rearrangement links TRBV6-6 to TRBJ2-5; D possibly corresponds to TRBD2 (5 bases). Between the trimmed V and J ends, which lost 2 bases and 7 bases, there was a span of 17 bases. Per germline, CDR1 MNHNY and CDR2 SVGAGI (reference sequence). There are 15 residues in the CDR3. CDR3 in DNA: TGTGCCAGCAGTTACACGGGATCCTCTGAGGGGACCCAGTACTTC. Amino acid sequence: CASSYTGSSEGTQYF.